The 13 T cell receptor beta chains in this list originate from one sample, sequenced in a study of beta chain features in type 1 diabetes. Whole-study findings and limits: Among all four CD4+ subsets, Type 1 diabetes patients had TCRB CDR3s that were moderately but significantly shorter.

Sequenced material consisted of expressed TCRB transcripts (all of the isolated RNA was reverse transcribed). TCRdb's copy holds only in-frame clones and misses some; the assay was immunoSEQ multiplex PCR. Of 550,000 to 850,000 clones detected, roughly an eighth appear once; the ten largest clones hold 0.02% to 0.025%. No antigen has been identified for these receptors. Sequencing input: naive CD4+ T cells from blood. The origin of the receptors is a man between 18 and 29 years old with type 1 diabetes.

Only a few counts were recorded for this clone. V is TRBV28 and J is TRBJ1-4; D remains ambiguous. V lost 3 bases to trimming and J lost 7 bases, with 9 bases between them. This CDR3 is built from 13 residues. Looked up from germline, CDR1 is MDHEN and CDR2 is SYDVKM. The CDR3: CASSFQLFEKLFF. In DNA form, the CDR3 reads TGTGCCAGCAGTTTCCAGCTTTTTGAAAAACTGTTTTTT.

About this clone itself: The sample has other DNA sequences that encode this CDR3 too. The V call is TRBV30, the J call TRBJ2-5; a weak D match, TRBD2 (6 bases). Germline V lookup: CDR1 GTSNPN, CDR2 SVGIG (reference sequence). CDR3 length: 11 residues. V was shortened by 4 bases and J by 4 bases, with 7 bases between the two germline ends. Written as DNA, the CDR3 is TGTGCCTGGACTAGCGCAGAGACCCAGTACTTC. Protein: CAWTSAETQYF.

The CDR3: CASTLRQGTASTGELFF. CDR3 bases: TGTGCCAGCACTCTACGACAGGGGACTGCGAGCACCGGGGAGCTGTTTTTT. This chain uses TRBV28 with TRBJ2-2, with TRBD1 matching 8 bases. CDR1 MDHEN and CDR2 SYDVKM come from the germline V gene. The CDR3 contains 17 residues. V trimming: 7 bases; J trimming: 4 bases; junction bases outside the gene matches: 14.

The V and J genes are TRBV29-1 and TRBJ1-3; D gene ambiguous. CDR3 size: 13 residues. Germline V gives CDR1 SQVTM, CDR2 ANQGSEA. V was trimmed by 6 bases and J by 0 bases, leaving 9 bases between them. CDR3 nucleotides: TGCAGCGTGGAGAATCGCTCTGGAAACACCATATATTTT. As protein: CSVENRSGNTIYF.

This clone was picked up a small number of times. The chain recombines TRBV2 with TRBJ1-1, with 9 positions matching TRBD1. V lost 7 bases and J lost 5; bases outside the gene matches: 5. Germline V gene sequence: CDR1 SNHLY, CDR2 FYNNEI. This CDR3 has 13 amino acids. CDR3 in DNA: TGTGCCAGCATGGGACAGGGCAAGACTGAAGCTTTCTTT. Its protein is CASMGQGKTEAFF.

The rearrangement uses TRBV25-1 and TRBJ2-1, with 9 bases aligning to TRBD2. After removal of 1 base from V and 6 bases from J, the junction contained 10 bases not matched to a gene. CDR1 is MGHDK and CDR2 is SYGVNS in the germline V gene. This CDR3 contains 17 residues. The CDR3 sequence is CASSESTPSGALNEQFF. The CDR3 DNA sequence: TGTGCCAGCAGTGAATCGACCCCTAGCGGGGCCCTCAATGAGCAGTTCTTC.

This clone was counted between two and nine times. V usage is TRBV6-5 and J usage is TRBJ1-2; no reliable D call. The CDR3 covers 14 residues. Germline CDR1 and CDR2: MNHEY and SVGAGI. Trimming shortened V by 5 bases and J by 3 bases, and 13 bases separated the two germline ends. The CDR3 region has the DNA TGTGCCAGCAGTCAGTACGAGGGAGACTATGGCTACACCTTC. Translation: CASSQYEGDYGYTF.

The V and J genes are TRBV14 and TRBJ1-1; a possible D gene is TRBD1 (6 bases). Trimming pared 4 bases from V and 2 bases from J, leaving 14 bases between. The CDR3 extends over 15 amino acids. CDR1 and CDR2 from the germline V gene are SGHDN and FVKESK. The chain's CDR3 is CASSPMGGGNTEAFF. The CDR3 region has the DNA TGTGCCAGCAGCCCCATGGGAGGGGGAAACACTGAAGCTTTCTTT.

The chain joins TRBV30 to TRBJ1-5; no definite D call. The CDR3 is made up of 15 amino acids. Germline V gives CDR1 GTSNPN, CDR2 SVGIG (reference sequence). V was trimmed by 0 bases and J by 4 bases, leaving 13 bases between them. CDR3 residues: CAWSVRGSLNQPQHF. The CDR3 DNA reads as TGTGCCTGGAGTGTAAGAGGGTCCTTAAATCAGCCCCAGCATTTT.

This rearrangement joins TRBV15 to TRBJ2-7; D is undetermined. The CDR3 loop spans 17 amino acids. Germline CDR1 is LNHNV and CDR2 is YYDKDF (reference sequence). V lost 0 bases and J 2 bases, leaving 17 bases between the germline ends. The CDR3 reads CATSRDLAGGVAYEQYF. The CDR3 nucleotides read TGTGCCACCAGCAGAGATCTGGCAGGTGGTGTTGCCTACGAGCAGTACTTC.

The gene calls are TRBV7-9 and TRBJ1-4; weak D call: TRBD1 (5 bases). Trimming left V 5 bases short and J 3 bases short, with 13 bases between. CDR1 is SEHNR, CDR2 FQNEAQ, per germline (reference sequence). The CDR3 is made up of 15 amino acids. CDR3 protein: CASSPSTAPNEKLFF. The CDR3 nucleotides read TGTGCCAGCAGCCCCTCGACAGCACCTAATGAAAAACTGTTTTTT.

This rearrangement joins TRBV7-9 to TRBJ1-2; D perhaps matches TRBD1 (6 bases). The CDR3 sequence is 15 residues long. The germline gives CDR1 SEHNR, CDR2 FQNEAQ (reference sequence). Deletions cut 1 base from V and 2 bases from J, with 11 bases between. CDR3 in amino acids: CASSLGTVKNYGYTF. The CDR3, as DNA: TGTGCCAGCAGCTTAGGGACAGTGAAGAACTATGGCTACACCTTC.

For the CDR3, the DNA is TGTGCCAGCAGCTTCGAGGATCGTGAAGCTTTCTTT. It is translated as CASSFEDREAFF. The V call is TRBV7-9, the J call TRBJ1-1; unclear D gene. The CDR3 covers 12 residues. With 3 bases removed from V and 7 bases from J, the gap between germline ends came to 9 bases. Germline CDR1 SEHNR, CDR2 FQNEAQ (reference sequence). The full variable domain, completed using reference TRBV7-9 and TRBJ1-1, is DTGVSQNPRHKITKRGQNVTFRCDPISEHNRLYWYRQTLGQGPEFLTYFQNEAQLEKSRLLSDRFSAERPKGSFSTLEIQRTEQGDSAMYLCASSFEDREAFFGQGTRLTVV.